This paragraph reports one TCR beta chain. Stated treatment: randomized to nivolumab then ipilimumab (arm A) or the reverse (arm B). This sample stems from a study of sequential checkpoint blockade in melanoma. Using immunoSEQ multiplex PCR, the repertoire was profiled, and TCRdb retains in-frame clones only, with some absent. This table holds about 40,000 clones, roughly 88% found once. The CDR3 is 12 amino acids. Germline lookup yields CDR1 SNHLY and CDR2 FYNNEI. V was pared by 9 bases and J by 4 bases, with 10 bases between. This chain uses TRBV2 with TRBJ2-1; D is uncertain. The source of this sequence is a human donor with melanoma. The material was CD8+ T cells sorted from blood (inferred from file names), obtained from a patient given nivolumab and ipilimumab in sequence. CDR3 DNA: TGTGCCAGACAAACAGAATACAATGAGCAGTTCTTC. Amino acid sequence: CARQTEYNEQFF.